A selection of T cell receptor beta chains follows, all from one sample in a study of tumor and adjacent non-tumor tissue in lung cancer. TCRdb re-analysed the multiplex PCR reads in MiXCR, keeping a single row per CDR3 protein. The data contain tens of thousands of distinct CDR3 sequences, around 65% of them singletons. The source material was distant non-tumor lung tissue. These receptors came from a woman aged 50 to 60 with non-small cell lung cancer. Both conserved end residues are part of each CDR3. D genes are given only for firm matches. Expanded clones get a size class; other rows say once, few or many, or leave the size out.

TRBD2	.	TRBV7-8	TRBJ2-7	CASSLAASGNSYEQYF	TGTGCCAGCAGCTTAGCGGCTAGCGGGAACTCCTACGAGCAGTACTTC
.	.	TRBV29-1	TRBJ1-5	CIVGDGDLEPQHF	TGCATCGTTGGCGACGGCGATTTGGAGCCCCAACATTTT
.	.	TRBV11-2	TRBJ2-7	CPSSHTYEQYF	TGTCCCAGCAGCCATACCTACGAGCAGTACTTC
.	.	TRBV20-1	TRBJ2-7	CSAKRGKGIDEQYF	TGCAGTGCAAAGAGAGGGAAGGGTATCGACGAGCAGTACTTC
TRBD2	.	TRBV5-1	TRBJ2-7	CASQASSLADVYEQYF	TGCGCCAGCCAGGCCTCAAGCCTAGCGGATGTCTACGAGCAGTACTTC
TRBD1	.	TRBV20-1	TRBJ2-6	CSVIDRGSGANILTF	TGCAGTGTTATCGACAGGGGATCCGGGGCCAACATCCTGACTTTC
TRBD1	.	TRBV5-4	TRBJ2-5	CASSNHRGQAETRYF	TGTGCCAGCAGCAACCACAGGGGGCAGGCAGAGACCCGGTACTTC
.	.	TRBV20-1	TRBJ1-2	CSASRPDYGYTF	TGCAGTGCTTCACGCCCGGATTATGGCTACACCTTC
.	.	TRBV7-9	TRBJ2-2	CASITGTDTGELFF	TGTGCCAGCATTACCGGGACCGACACTGGGGAGCTGTTTTTT
TRBD2	.	TRBV5-4	TRBJ2-7	CVSSPGGGTSQSDEQYF	TGTGTCAGCAGCCCCGGGGGGGGGACTAGTCAGTCCGACGAGCAATACTTC
.	.	TRBV5-6	TRBJ2-1	CASSTSDTHYNEQIF	TGTGCCAGCAGCACATCGGACACCCACTACAATGAGCAGATCTTC
TRBD1	.	TRBV11-3	TRBJ2-1	CASSLGLWDRKALWGDNEQFF	TGTGCCAGCAGCTTAGGCCTTTGGGACAGGAAGGCTCTGTGGGGCGACAATGAGCAGTTCTTC
TRBD2	many	TRBV20-1	TRBJ2-7	CSARDATSGPSYEQYF	TGCAGTGCTAGAGACGCAACTAGCGGGCCTTCCTACGAGCAGTACTTC
.	.	TRBV11-2	TRBJ2-2	CVSSLEAAVMRELFF	TGTGTCAGCAGCTTAGAGGCGGCAGTCATGAGGGAGCTGTTTTTT
.	few	TRBV7-8	TRBJ2-3	CASSLGFYTQYF	TGTGCCAGCAGCTTAGGATTCTATACGCAGTATTTT
.	.	TRBV20-1	TRBJ2-5	CSAQYQLIQETRCF	TGCAGTGCCCAGTACCAATTGATTCAAGAGACCCGGTGCTTC